The clone carrying this T cell receptor (beta chain) was detected ten times or more. Individual cDNA molecules each received unique molecular identifiers attached to them. TCRdb reprocessed the 5' RACE reads via MiXCR and lists one record per CDR3 protein. The table has roughly 53,000 distinct CDR3 sequences, around 10% seen once. J was trimmed by 6 bases and V by 2 bases; bases with no gene match: 7. Per germline, CDR1 SEHNR and CDR2 FQNEAQ (reference sequence). This CDR3 is 15 amino acids long. The entry originates in a study of early T cells in non-severe SARS-CoV-2 infection. The clonotype originates from an adult who was a healthcare worker with PCR-confirmed SARS-CoV-2 infection or an uninfected control (not recorded which). This specimen consisted of whole blood, obtained at baseline. V is TRBV7-9 and J is TRBJ2-1, with TRBD1 identical over 7 bases. CDR3 sequence (DNA): TGTGCCAGCAGCTTAAGGGACAGTATAGCCAATGAGCAGTTCTTC. Its protein is CASSLRDSIANEQFF.